This TCR beta chain was documented in a study of blood T cell repertoires in COVID-19 (TCRdb year 2020). Concerning the study at large: The collaborator samples originated in the United States, Italy and Spain and spanned the acute and convalescent phases of COVID-19. Deeply sampled blood TCRbeta repertoires from subjects exposed to, actively infected with, or recovered from COVID-19 were included in the dataset. Nearly every sample came with metadata listing a de-identified subject ID, COVID-19 status, age in years and sex. HLA class I and class II types, where available, came from metadata supplied by the sample provider rather than from assay-based typing. A freely available public database, intended as a resource for researchers studying the immune response to SARS-CoV-2, is where the repertoires were released. The material from the prospective study consisted of cDNA or gDNA derived from T cells, B-cell-depleted T cells, or PBMCs. Samples came from the ongoing ImmuneRACE study (first 160 participants) plus 1,254 subjects from 6 global collaborators.

Each collaborating institution followed its own protocols to collect whole blood in K2EDTA tubes. For TCRbeta analysis, collaborators shipped samples as frozen whole blood, isolated PBMCs, or DNA extracted from either of those sample types. V and J are trimmed by 5 bases and 4 bases, and the gene matches miss 8 bases of the junction. The CDR3 runs 14 amino acids, cysteine and phenylalanine included. Only CDR3 DNA remains: 42 bases, in frame from the first base. According to the germline V gene, CDR1 reads SNHLY and CDR2 reads FYNNEI. As to this clone: Its target antigen remains unknown. No base quality values were provided; no much bigger clone lies one nucleotide off.

TCRbeta CDR3 regions were amplified from genomic DNA by means of the immunoSEQ Assay, a bias-controlled multiplex PCR. The study's processing was this. Nucleated cell counts per sample were estimated from amplification of reference gene primers within the assay. Sequence reads were collapsed and filtered to measure the absolute abundance of every unique TCRbeta CDR3 rearrangement. Productive Simpson clonality was computed per sample as the square root of Simpson's diversity index over productive rearrangements. This immuneACCESS table, as held by TCRdb, lists in-frame sequences with V and J called but not all clones. Of the missing ones, under half trace to an unresolved V gene in checked studies; the others have no known cause. The V and J calls and clone size are taken from that table; D and trimming were inferred from the DNA. Within this sample are under 200,000 clones, with about 85% of them counted one time only. In total, the top ten clones hold about 22% of the sample.

General conclusions and limits of the study: The amount of clinical and demographic metadata varied by source and participant and was provided uncurated.

Recombination linked TRBV2 to TRBJ2-7; 7 bases in the middle match TRBD1. What was sequenced was peripheral blood. The sequence was obtained from a man between 60 and 70 years old with active or convalescent COVID-19. CDR3 protein: CASSSEGGRYEQYF. The nucleotides read TGTGCCAGCAGTTCCGAAGGGGGCAGGTACGAGCAGTACTTC.